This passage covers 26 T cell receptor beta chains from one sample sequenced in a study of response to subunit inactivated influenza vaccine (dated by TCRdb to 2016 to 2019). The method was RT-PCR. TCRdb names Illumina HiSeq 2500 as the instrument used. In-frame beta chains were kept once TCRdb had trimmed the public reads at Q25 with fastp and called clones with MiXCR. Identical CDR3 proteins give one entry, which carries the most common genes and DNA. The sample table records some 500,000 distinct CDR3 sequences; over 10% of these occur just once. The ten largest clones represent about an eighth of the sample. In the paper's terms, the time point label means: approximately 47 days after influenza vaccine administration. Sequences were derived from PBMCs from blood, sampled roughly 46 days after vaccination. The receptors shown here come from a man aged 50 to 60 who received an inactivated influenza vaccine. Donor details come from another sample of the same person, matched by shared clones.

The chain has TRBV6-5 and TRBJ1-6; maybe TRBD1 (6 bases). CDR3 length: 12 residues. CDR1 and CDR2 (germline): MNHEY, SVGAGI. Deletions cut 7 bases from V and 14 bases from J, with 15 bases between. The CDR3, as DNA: TGTGCCAGCACCGACCCAAACAGGGCCCTCCACTTT. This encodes CASTDPNRALHF.

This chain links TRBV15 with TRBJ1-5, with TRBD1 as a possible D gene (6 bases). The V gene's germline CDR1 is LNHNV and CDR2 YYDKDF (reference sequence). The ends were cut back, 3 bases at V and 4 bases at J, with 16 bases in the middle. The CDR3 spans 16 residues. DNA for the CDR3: TGTGCCACCAGCAGTGGGGACTCGAGGGGGAATCAGCCCCAGCATTTT. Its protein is CATSSGDSRGNQPQHF.

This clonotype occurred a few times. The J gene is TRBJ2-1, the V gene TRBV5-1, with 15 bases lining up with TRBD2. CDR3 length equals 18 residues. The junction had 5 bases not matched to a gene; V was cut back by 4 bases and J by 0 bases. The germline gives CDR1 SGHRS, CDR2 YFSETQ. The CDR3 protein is CASSTGTSGGYSYNEQFF. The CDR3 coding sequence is TGCGCCAGCAGCACAGGGACTAGCGGGGGGTACTCCTACAATGAGCAGTTCTTC.

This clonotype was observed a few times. The CDR3 sequence is CASSLSIASLHEQYF. Written as DNA, the CDR3 is TGTGCCAGCAGCTTATCTATAGCGAGCTTGCACGAGCAGTACTTC. V is TRBV7-2 and J is TRBJ2-7; TRBD2 might be the D (5 bases). Trimming took off 2 bases at V and 5 bases at J, with 16 bases between the two ends. This CDR3 comprises 15 residues. Germline CDR1 and CDR2: SGHTA and FQGNSA.

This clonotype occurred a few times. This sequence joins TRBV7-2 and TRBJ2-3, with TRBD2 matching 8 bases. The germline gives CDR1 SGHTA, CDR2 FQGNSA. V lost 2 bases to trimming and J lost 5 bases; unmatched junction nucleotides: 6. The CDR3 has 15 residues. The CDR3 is CASSLNAGGIDTQYF. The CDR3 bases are TGTGCCAGCAGCTTAAATGCGGGAGGTATAGATACGCAGTATTTT. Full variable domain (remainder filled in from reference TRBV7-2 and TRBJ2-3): GAGVSQSPSNKVTEKGKDVELRCDPISGHTALYWYRQSLGQGLEFLIYFQGNSAPDKSGLPSDRFSAERTGGSVSTLTIQRTQQEDSAVYLCASSLNAGGIDTQYFGPGTRLTVL.

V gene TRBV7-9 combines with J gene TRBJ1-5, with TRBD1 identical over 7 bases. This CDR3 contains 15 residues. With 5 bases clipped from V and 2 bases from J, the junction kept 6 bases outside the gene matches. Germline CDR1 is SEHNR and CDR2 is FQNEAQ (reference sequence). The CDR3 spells CASSQDRAGNQPQHF. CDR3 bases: TGTGCCAGCAGCCAAGACAGGGCCGGCAATCAGCCCCAGCATTTT.

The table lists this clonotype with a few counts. The CDR3, as DNA: TGCAGTGCTAGTGTGACTCCTCTCGGCCAGCCCCAGCATTTT. Protein: CSASVTPLGQPQHF. The V call is TRBV20-1, the J call TRBJ1-5; no clear D gene. The CDR3 contains 14 residues. Germline CDR1 reads DFQATT; CDR2 reads SNEGSKA (reference sequence). Trimming removed 3 bases at V and 7 bases at J, with 16 bases between.

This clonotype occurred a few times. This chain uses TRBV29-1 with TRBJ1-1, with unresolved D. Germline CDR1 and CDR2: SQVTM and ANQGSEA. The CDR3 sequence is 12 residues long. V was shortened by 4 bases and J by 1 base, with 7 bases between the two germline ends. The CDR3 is CSVASQNTEAFF. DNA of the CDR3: TGCAGCGTTGCCAGTCAGAACACTGAAGCTTTCTTT.

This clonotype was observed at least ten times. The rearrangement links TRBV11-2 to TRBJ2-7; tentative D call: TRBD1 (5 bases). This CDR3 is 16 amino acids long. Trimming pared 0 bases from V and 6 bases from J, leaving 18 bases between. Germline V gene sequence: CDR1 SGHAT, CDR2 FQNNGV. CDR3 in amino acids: CASSLDLQVPGREQYF. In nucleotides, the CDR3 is TGTGCCAGCAGCTTAGATCTCCAGGTTCCAGGGCGCGAGCAGTACTTC.

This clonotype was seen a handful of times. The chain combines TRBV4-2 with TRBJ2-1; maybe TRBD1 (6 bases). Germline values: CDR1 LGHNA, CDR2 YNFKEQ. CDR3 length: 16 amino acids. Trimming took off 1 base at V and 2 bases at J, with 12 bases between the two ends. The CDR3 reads CASSQGVRTAYNEQFF. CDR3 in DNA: TGTGCCAGCAGCCAAGGAGTGCGGACAGCCTACAATGAGCAGTTCTTC.

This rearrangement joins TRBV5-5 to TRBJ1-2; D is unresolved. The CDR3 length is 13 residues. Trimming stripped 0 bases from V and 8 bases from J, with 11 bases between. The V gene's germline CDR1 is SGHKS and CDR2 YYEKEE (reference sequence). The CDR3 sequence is CASSLEPIGGYTF. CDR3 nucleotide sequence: TGTGCCAGCAGCTTGGAGCCAATTGGGGGCTACACCTTC.

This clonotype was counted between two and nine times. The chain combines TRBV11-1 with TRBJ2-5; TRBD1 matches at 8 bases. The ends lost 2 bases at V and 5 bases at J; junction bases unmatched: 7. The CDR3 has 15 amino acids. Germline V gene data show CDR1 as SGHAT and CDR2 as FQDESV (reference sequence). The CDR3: CASSLNRGIEETQYF. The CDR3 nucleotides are TGTGCCAGCAGCTTAAACAGGGGGATTGAGGAGACCCAGTACTTC. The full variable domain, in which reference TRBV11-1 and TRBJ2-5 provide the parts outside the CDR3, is EAEVAQSPRYKITEKSQAVAFWCDPISGHATLYWYRQILGQGPELLVQFQDESVVDDSQLPKDRFSAERLKGVDSTLKIQPAELGDSAMYLCASSLNRGIEETQYFGPGTRLLVL.

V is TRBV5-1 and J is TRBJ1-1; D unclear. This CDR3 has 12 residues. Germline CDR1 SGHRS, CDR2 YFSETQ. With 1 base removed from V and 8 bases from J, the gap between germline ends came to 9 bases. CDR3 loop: CASSLNPPEAFF. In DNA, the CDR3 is TGCGCCAGCAGCTTGAATCCCCCCGAAGCTTTCTTT.

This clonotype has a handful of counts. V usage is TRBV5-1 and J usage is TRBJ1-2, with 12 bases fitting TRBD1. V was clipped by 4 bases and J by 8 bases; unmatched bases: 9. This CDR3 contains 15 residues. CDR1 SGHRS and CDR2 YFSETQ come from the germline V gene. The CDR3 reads CASSPTGTGGVGYTF. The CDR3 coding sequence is TGCGCCAGCAGCCCAACCGGGACAGGGGGCGTGGGCTACACCTTC.

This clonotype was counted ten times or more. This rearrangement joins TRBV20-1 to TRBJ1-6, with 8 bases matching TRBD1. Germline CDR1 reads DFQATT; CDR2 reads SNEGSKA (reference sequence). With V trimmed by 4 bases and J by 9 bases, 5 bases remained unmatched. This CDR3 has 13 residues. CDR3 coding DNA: TGCAGTGCTACCGGGACAGGAGTTTCACCCCTCCACTTT. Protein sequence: CSATGTGVSPLHF.

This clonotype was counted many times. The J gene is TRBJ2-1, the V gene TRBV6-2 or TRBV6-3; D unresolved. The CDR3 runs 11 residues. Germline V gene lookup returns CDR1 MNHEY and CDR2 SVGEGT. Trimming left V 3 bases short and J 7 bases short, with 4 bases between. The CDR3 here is CASSYMNEQFF. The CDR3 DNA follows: TGTGCCAGCAGTTATATGAATGAGCAGTTCTTC.

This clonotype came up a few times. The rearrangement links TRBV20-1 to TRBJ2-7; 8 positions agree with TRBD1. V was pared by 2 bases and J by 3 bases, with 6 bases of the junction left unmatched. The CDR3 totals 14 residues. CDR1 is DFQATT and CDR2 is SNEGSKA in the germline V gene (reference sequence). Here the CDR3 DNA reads TGCAGTGCTAGAACTCGACAGGGGCTCTACGAGCAGTACTTC. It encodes CSARTRQGLYEQYF.

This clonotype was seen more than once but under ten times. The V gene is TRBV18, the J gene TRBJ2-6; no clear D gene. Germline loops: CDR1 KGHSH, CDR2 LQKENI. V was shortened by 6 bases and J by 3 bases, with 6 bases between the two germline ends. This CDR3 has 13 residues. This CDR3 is CASSTGGANVLTF. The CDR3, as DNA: TGTGCCAGCTCGACGGGTGGGGCCAACGTCCTGACTTTC.

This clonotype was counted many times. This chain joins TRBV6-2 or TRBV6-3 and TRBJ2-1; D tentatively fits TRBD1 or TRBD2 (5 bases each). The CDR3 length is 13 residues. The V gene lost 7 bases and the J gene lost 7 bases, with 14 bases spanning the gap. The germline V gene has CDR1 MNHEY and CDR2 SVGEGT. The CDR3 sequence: CASTRDGWNEQFF. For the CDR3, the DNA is TGTGCCAGCACTCGGGACGGCTGGAATGAGCAGTTCTTC.

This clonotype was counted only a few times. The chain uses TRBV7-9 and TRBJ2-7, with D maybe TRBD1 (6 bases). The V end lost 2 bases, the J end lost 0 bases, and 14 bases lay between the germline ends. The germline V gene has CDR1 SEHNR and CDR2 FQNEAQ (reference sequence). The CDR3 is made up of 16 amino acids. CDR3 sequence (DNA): TGTGCCAGCAGCTTATCGAACAGGGAGTCCTCCTACGAGCAGTACTTC. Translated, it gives CASSLSNRESSYEQYF.

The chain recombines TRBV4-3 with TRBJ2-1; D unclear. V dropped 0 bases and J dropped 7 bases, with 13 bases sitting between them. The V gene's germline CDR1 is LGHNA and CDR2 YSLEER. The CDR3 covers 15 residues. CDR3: CASSQDGRIRNEQFF. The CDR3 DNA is TGCGCCAGCAGCCAAGATGGGCGAATAAGGAATGAGCAGTTCTTC.

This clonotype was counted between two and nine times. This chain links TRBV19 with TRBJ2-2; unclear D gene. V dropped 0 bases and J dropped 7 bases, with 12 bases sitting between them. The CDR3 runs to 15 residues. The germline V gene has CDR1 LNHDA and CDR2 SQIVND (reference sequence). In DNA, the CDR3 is TGTGCCAGTAGTATAGATCCGGTATGGCTCGGGGAGCTGTTTTTT. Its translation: CASSIDPVWLGELFF.

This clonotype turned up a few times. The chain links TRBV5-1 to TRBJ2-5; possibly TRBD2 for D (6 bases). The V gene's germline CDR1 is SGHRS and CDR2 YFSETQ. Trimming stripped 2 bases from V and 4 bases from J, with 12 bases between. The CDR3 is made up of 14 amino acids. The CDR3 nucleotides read TGCGCCAGCAGCTTCTTTGCGGGAATAGAGACCCAGTACTTC. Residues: CASSFFAGIETQYF.

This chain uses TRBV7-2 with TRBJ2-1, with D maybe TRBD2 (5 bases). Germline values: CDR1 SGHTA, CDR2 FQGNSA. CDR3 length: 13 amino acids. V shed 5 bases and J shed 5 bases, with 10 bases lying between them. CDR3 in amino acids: CASSRTRDNEQFF. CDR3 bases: TGTGCCAGCAGCCGTACTAGGGACAATGAGCAGTTCTTC.

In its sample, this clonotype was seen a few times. The CDR3, as DNA: TGTGCCAGCAGTGGGGGTCAAGATGAGCAGTTCTTC. Translation: CASSGGQDEQFF. This chain connects TRBV6-1 to TRBJ2-1; no firm D call. The CDR3 loop spans 12 amino acids. Germline lookup yields CDR1 MNHNS and CDR2 SASEGT. Trimming pared 4 bases from V and 8 bases from J, leaving 9 bases between.

The CDR3 DNA reads as TGCAGTGCTAGAACGGGAGAATCTAATGAAAAACTGTTTTTT. Its protein product is CSARTGESNEKLFF. The chain joins TRBV20-1 to TRBJ1-4; D is ambiguous. The CDR3 totals 14 residues. Trimming took 2 bases from V and 3 from J, leaving 10 bases between them. Germline V gene lookup returns CDR1 DFQATT and CDR2 SNEGSKA (reference sequence).